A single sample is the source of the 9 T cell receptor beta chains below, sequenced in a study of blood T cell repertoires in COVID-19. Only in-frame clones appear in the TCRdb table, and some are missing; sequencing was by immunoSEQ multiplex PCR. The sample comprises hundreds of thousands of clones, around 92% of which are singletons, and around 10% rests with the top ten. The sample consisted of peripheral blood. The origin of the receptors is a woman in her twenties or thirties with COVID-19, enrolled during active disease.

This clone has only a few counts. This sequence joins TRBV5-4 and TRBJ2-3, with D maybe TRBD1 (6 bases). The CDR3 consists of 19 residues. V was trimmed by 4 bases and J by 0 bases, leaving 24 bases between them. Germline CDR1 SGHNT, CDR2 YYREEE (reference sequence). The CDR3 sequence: CASSPHTTGSTTSTDTQYF. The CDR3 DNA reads TGTGCCAGCAGCCCGCATACCACAGGGTCTACGACAAGCACAGATACGCAGTATTTT.

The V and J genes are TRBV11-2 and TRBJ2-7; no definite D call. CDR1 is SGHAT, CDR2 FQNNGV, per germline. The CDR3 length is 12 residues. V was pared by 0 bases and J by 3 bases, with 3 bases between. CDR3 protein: CASSLDNYEQYF. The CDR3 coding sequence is TGTGCCAGCAGCTTAGATAACTACGAGCAGTACTTC.

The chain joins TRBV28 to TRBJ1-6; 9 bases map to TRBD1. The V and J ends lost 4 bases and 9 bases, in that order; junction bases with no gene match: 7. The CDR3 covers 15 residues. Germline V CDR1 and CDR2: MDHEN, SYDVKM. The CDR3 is CASSSPGTGLSPLHF. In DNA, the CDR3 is TGTGCCAGCAGTTCCCCGGGGACAGGGCTTTCACCCCTCCACTTT.

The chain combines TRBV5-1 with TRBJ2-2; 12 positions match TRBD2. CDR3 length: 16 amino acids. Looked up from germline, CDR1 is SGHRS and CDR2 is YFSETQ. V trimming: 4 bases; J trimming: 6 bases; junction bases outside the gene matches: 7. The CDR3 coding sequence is TGCGCCAGCAGCCCGGGACTAGCGGGCCAAGCCGGGGAGCTGTTTTTT. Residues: CASSPGLAGQAGELFF.

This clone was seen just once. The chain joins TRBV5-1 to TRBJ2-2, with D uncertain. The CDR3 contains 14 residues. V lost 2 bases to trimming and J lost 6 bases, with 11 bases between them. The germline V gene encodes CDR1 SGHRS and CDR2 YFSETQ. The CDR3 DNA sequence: TGCGCCAGCAGCTTAACCGTGGGCGCCGGGGAGCTGTTTTTT. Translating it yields CASSLTVGAGELFF.

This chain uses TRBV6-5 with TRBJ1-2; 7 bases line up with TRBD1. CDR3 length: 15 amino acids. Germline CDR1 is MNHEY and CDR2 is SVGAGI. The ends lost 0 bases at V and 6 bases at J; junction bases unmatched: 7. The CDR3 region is CASSYSRGRGDGYTF. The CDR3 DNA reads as TGTGCCAGCAGTTACTCGAGGGGGCGAGGAGATGGCTACACCTTC.

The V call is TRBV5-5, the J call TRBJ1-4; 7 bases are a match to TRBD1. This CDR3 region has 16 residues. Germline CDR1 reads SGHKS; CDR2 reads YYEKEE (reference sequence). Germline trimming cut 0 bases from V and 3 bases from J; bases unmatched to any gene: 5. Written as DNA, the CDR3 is TGTGCCAGCAGCTTGGGCTCGGGACAGCCTAATGAAAAACTGTTTTTT. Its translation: CASSLGSGQPNEKLFF.

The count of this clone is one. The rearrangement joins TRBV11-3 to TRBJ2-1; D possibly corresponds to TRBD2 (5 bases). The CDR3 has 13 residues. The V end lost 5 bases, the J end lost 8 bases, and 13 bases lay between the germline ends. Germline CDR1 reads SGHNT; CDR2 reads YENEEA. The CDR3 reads CASSPNTRDEQFF. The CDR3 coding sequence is TGTGCCAGCAGCCCAAATACGAGGGATGAGCAGTTCTTC.

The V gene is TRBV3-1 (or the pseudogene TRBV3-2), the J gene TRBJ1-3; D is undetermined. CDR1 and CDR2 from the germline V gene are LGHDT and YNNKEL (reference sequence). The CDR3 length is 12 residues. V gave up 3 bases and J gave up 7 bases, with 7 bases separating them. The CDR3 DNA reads TGTGCCAGCAGCCACGGGTCGAACACCATATATTTT. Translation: CASSHGSNTIYF.